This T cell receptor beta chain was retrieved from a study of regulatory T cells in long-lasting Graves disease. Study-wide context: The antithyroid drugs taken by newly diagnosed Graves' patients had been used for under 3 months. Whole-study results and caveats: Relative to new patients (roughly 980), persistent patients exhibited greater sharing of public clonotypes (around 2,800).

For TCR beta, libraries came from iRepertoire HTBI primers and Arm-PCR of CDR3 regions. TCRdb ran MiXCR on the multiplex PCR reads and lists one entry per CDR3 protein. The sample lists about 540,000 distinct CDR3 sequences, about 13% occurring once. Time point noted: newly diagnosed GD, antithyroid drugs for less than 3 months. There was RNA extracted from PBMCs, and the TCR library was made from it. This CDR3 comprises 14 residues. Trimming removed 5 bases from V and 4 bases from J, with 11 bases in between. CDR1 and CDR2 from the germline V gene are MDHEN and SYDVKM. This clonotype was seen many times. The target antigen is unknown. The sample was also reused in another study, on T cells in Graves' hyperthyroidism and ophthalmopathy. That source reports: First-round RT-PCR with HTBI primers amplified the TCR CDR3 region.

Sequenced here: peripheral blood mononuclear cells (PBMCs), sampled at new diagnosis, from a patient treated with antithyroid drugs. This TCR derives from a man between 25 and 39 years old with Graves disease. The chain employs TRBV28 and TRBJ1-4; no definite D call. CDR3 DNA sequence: TGTGCCAGCAGTACACCGAACCTTAATGAAAAACTGTTTTTT. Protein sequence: CASSTPNLNEKLFF.